The 15 T cell receptor beta chains listed next were all sequenced from one sample in a study of blood T cells in healthy people across ages. Primed by a sample-barcoded 5' primer and a J-beta primer mix, a second PCR proceeded for about 7 to 12 cycles. TCRdb re-analysed the 5' RACE reads in MiXCR, keeping a single row per CDR3 protein. The sample consists of about 670,000 distinct CDR3 sequences, roughly 43% of them appearing once. The sample consisted of blood. These receptors were collected from a man at least 80 years old in good health.

This clonotype appeared a single time. The V gene is TRBV5-1, the J gene TRBJ2-1, with a tentative D call TRBD2 (7 bases). Per germline, CDR1 SGHRS and CDR2 YFSETQ. This CDR3 is 14 amino acids long. V lost 3 bases and J 12 bases, leaving 19 bases between the germline ends. The CDR3 loop reads CASSWGGQEKRQFF. The CDR3 DNA reads TGCGCCAGCAGCTGGGGGGGGCAGGAAAAAAGGCAGTTCTTC.

The J gene is TRBJ2-6, the V gene TRBV3-1; 8 positions agree with TRBD1. Per the germline V gene, CDR1 is LGHDT and CDR2 is YNNKEL (reference sequence). The CDR3 length is 18 residues. The trim removed 1 base at V and 1 base at J, leaving 6 bases unmatched. For the CDR3, the DNA is TGTGCCAGCAGCCAAGTCAGGGGGCCTATTTCTGGGGCCAACGTCCTGACTTTC. Translating it yields CASSQVRGPISGANVLTF.

A few counts support this clonotype. In nucleotides, the CDR3 is TGCAGTGCTGGTGGGGGGGGAGATACGCAGTATTTT. Translating it yields CSAGGGGDTQYF. The rearrangement joins TRBV20-1 to TRBJ2-3, with 7 bases matching TRBD2. V was pared by 5 bases and J by 5 bases, with 4 bases of the junction left unmatched. Germline V gene sequence: CDR1 DFQATT, CDR2 SNEGSKA (reference sequence). The CDR3 length is 12 residues.

The chain combines TRBV11-2 with TRBJ2-3; 10 bases map to TRBD2. The CDR3 consists of 16 residues. The J segment lost 4 bases and the V segment lost 4 bases, leaving 8 bases of the junction unmatched. From germline, CDR1 is SGHAT and CDR2 FQNNGV. The CDR3 DNA is TGTGCCAGCAGCTCTAAGCGGCTAGCGGGAGCAGATACGCAGTATTTT. This gives the protein CASSSKRLAGADTQYF. The entire variable domain, with the rest obtained from reference TRBV11-2 and TRBJ2-3, is as follows: EAGVAQSPRYKIIEKRQSVAFWCNPISGHATLYWYQQILGQGPKLLIQFQNNGVVDDSQLPKDRFSAERLKGVDSTLKIQPAKLEDSAVYLCASSSKRLAGADTQYFGPGTRLTVL.

The CDR3 DNA follows: TGCAGTGCTAGAGCGATAGTTGGGGAGACCCAGTACTTC. Amino acid sequence: CSARAIVGETQYF. The chain carries TRBV20-1 and TRBJ2-7; D gene unclear. The DNA matches TRBJ2-5 better at its end, which makes the J call doubtful. The CDR3 is 13 residues long. Looked up from germline, CDR1 is DFQATT and CDR2 is SNEGSKA (reference sequence).

This clonotype was counted between two and nine times. The chain is built from TRBV12-3 or TRBV12-4 and TRBJ2-6; no clear D gene. The length of the CDR3 is 15 residues. The germline V and J ends were trimmed by 2 bases and 2 bases, with 7 bases remaining between them. The CDR3 DNA sequence: TGTGCCAGCAGTTTATACCCGGCTGGGGCCAACGTCCTGACTTTC. Translation gives CASSLYPAGANVLTF.

This clonotype was detected a few times. The J gene is TRBJ2-3, the V gene TRBV7-2, with D possibly matching TRBD2 (6 bases). The CDR3 covers 14 residues. Germline V gene data show CDR1 as SGHTA and CDR2 as FQGNSA. Between the trimmed V and J ends, which lost 5 bases and 4 bases, there was a span of 13 bases. In nucleotides, the CDR3 is TGTGCCAGCAGCCGGGACTCCACCGCAGATACGCAGTATTTT. This translates into CASSRDSTADTQYF.

The gene calls are TRBV7-9 and TRBJ1-2; perhaps TRBD1 as D (5 bases). This CDR3 region has 14 residues. Trimming removed 5 bases from V and 1 base from J, with 11 bases in between. CDR1 and CDR2 from the germline V gene are SEHNR and FQNEAQ (reference sequence). The CDR3 region is CASSRDGGNYGYTF. CDR3 bases: TGTGCCAGCAGCCGAGACGGGGGTAACTATGGCTACACCTTC.

This chain joins TRBV28 and TRBJ2-3, with TRBD2 matching 13 bases. The V segment lost 2 bases and the J segment 3 bases; nucleotides outside the gene matches: 2. This CDR3 is built from 16 residues. Per the germline V gene, CDR1 is MDHEN and CDR2 is SYDVKM. CDR3 protein: CASSLGLAGATDTQYF. CDR3 in DNA: TGTGCCAGCAGTTTAGGACTAGCGGGAGCGACAGATACGCAGTATTTT.

V and J are TRBV20-1 and TRBJ2-3; TRBD2 might be the D (5 bases). CDR3 size: 15 residues. Germline V gives CDR1 DFQATT, CDR2 SNEGSKA (reference sequence). The V and J ends lost 3 bases and 1 base respectively, with 14 bases between them. As DNA, the CDR3 is TGCAGTGCTAGGAGGGAGATACTTCGCACAGATACGCAGTATTTT. It codes for CSARREILRTDTQYF.

This chain connects TRBV7-2 to TRBJ2-5, with D possibly matching TRBD2 (6 bases). Trimming left V 3 bases short and J 0 bases short, with 17 bases between. Germline lookup yields CDR1 SGHTA and CDR2 FQGNSA. This CDR3 has 17 residues. The CDR3: CASSFPEAGGYQETQYF. Written as DNA, the CDR3 is TGTGCCAGCAGCTTCCCGGAGGCCGGGGGATACCAAGAGACCCAGTACTTC.

There are many counts of this clonotype. The chain joins TRBV12-3 or TRBV12-4 to TRBJ1-2, with D uncertain. V lost 2 bases and J 6 bases, leaving 10 bases between the germline ends. The CDR3 has 13 residues. CDR3 residues: CASSLRGYDGYTF. The CDR3 region has the DNA TGTGCCAGCAGTTTAAGAGGGTACGATGGCTACACCTTC.

On this clonotype: A clone one base away is much larger, so this may be a read error. This rearrangement joins TRBV11-1 to TRBJ2-1; TRBD1 is a possible D gene (6 bases). The J call may be incorrect, as the DNA end agrees better with TRBJ2-7. This CDR3 spans 16 amino acids. The germline V gene has CDR1 SGHAT and CDR2 FQDESV (reference sequence). The CDR3 nucleotides are TGTGCCAGCAGCCTAGGACAGCGGAGCTCCTACAATGAGCAGTACTTC. This translates into CASSLGQRSSYNEQYF.

This clonotype was counted a few times. The rearrangement joins TRBV6-1 to TRBJ2-1; TRBD2 might be the D (6 bases). The V end was cut by 4 bases, the J end by 9 bases, with 16 bases between. Per germline, CDR1 MNHNS and CDR2 SASEGT. This CDR3 region has 14 residues. The CDR3 here is CASSGLLLAGEQFF. In DNA, the CDR3 is TGTGCCAGCAGTGGCCTCCTACTAGCCGGTGAGCAGTTCTTC.

This clonotype was seen more than once but under ten times. This chain links TRBV28 with TRBJ1-2, with TRBD1 as a possible D gene (6 bases). The V gene lost 5 bases and the J gene lost 8 bases, with 18 bases spanning the gap. CDR3 size: 14 residues. In germline, CDR1 is MDHEN, CDR2 SYDVKM. The CDR3 here is CASSPHSQGRGYTF. CDR3 DNA sequence: TGTGCCAGCAGTCCCCATTCACAGGGTCGGGGCTACACCTTC.